These 20 T cell receptor beta chains share one sample of origin, sequenced in a study of regulatory T cells in long-lasting Graves disease. Combining iRepertoire HTBI primers with Arm-PCR of CDR3 regions, the authors built TCR beta libraries. Each CDR3 protein is one row after TCRdb ran MiXCR on the multiplex PCR reads. The repertoire holds more than 450,000 distinct CDR3 sequences, with 16% as singletons. Indicated time point: newly diagnosed GD, antithyroid drugs for less than 3 months. The TCR library was prepared using RNA isolated from PBMCs. These sequences were also reported in another study, on T cells in Graves' hyperthyroidism and ophthalmopathy.

Sequences were derived from peripheral blood mononuclear cells (PBMCs), sampled at new diagnosis, from a patient treated with antithyroid drugs. These receptor sequences come from a middle-aged man with Graves disease.

This chain connects TRBV5-1 to TRBJ2-7, with TRBD1 matching 10 bases. The V gene end was trimmed by 4 bases and the J gene end by 2 bases; junction bases not matched to a gene: 9. This CDR3 is built from 16 residues. CDR1 and CDR2 from the germline V gene are SGHRS and YFSETQ. The CDR3 is CASSRTGTGETYEQYF. In DNA, the CDR3 is TGCGCCAGCAGCCGAACCGGGACAGGGGAAACCTACGAGCAGTACTTC.

There are many counts of this clonotype. The chain employs TRBV24-1 and TRBJ2-1; the D is unclear. The germline V and J ends were trimmed by 6 bases and 7 bases, with 12 bases remaining between them. This CDR3 comprises 13 residues. Germline V gives CDR1 KGHDR, CDR2 SFDVKD. The CDR3 sequence: CATSSTPWNEQFF. The DNA for the CDR3 is TGTGCCACCAGTTCTACACCATGGAATGAGCAGTTCTTC.

This chain connects TRBV11-3 to TRBJ2-3; 15 bases match TRBD2. V gave up 4 bases and J gave up 12 bases; unmatched junction bases: 5. Germline CDR1 reads SGHNT; CDR2 reads YENEEA. CDR3 length: 14 amino acids. The CDR3 region is CASSSPGLAGGQYF. Written as DNA, the CDR3 is TGTGCCAGCAGCTCACCGGGACTAGCGGGAGGCCAGTATTTT.

This clonotype was detected ten times or more. The chain joins TRBV2 to TRBJ2-7; D possibly uses TRBD1 or TRBD2 (5 bases each). Germline loops: CDR1 SNHLY, CDR2 FYNNEI. V lost 8 bases, J lost 6 bases, and 14 bases lay in between. The CDR3 spans 12 residues. CDR3 sequence (DNA): TGTGCCAGCTTTTTTCTGGGGACCGAGCAGTACTTC. It is translated as CASFFLGTEQYF.

V and J are TRBV6-1 and TRBJ2-5; 10 bases agree with TRBD1. Germline CDR1 MNHNS, CDR2 SASEGT. The CDR3 covers 15 residues. The V segment lost 5 bases and the J segment 5 bases; nucleotides outside the gene matches: 8. CDR3 nucleotides: TGTGCCAGCAGTCCAGACAGGGGGCGCCATGAGACCCAGTACTTC. This translates into CASSPDRGRHETQYF.

V usage is TRBV5-5 and J usage is TRBJ1-5, with no clear D. The CDR3 runs 14 residues. Trimming shortened V by 4 bases and J by 2 bases, and 10 bases separated the two germline ends. The germline gives CDR1 SGHKS, CDR2 YYEKEE (reference sequence). In DNA form, the CDR3 reads TGTGCCAGCAGCCCGATGGAGGGCAATCAGCCCCAGCATTTT. It yields the protein CASSPMEGNQPQHF.

J is TRBJ2-2 and V is TRBV5-4; possible D gene TRBD2, 5 bases. The length of the CDR3 is 16 residues. The germline V gene encodes CDR1 SGHNT and CDR2 YYREEE (reference sequence). The V end lost 1 base, the J end lost 3 bases, and 13 bases lay between the germline ends. Here the CDR3 DNA reads TGTGCCAGCAGCTTGTTGGAGGCGCTGGACACCGGGGAGCTGTTTTTT. Translated, it gives CASSLLEALDTGELFF.

The table lists this clonotype with many counts. This sequence joins TRBV5-1 and TRBJ2-2, with 10 bases lining up with TRBD1. The CDR3 loop spans 17 amino acids. Germline V gene sequence: CDR1 SGHRS, CDR2 YFSETQ. With V trimmed by 4 bases and J by 6 bases, 12 bases remained unmatched. In DNA, the CDR3 is TGCGCCAGCAGCATGAGTCCACCGGGACAGGGGTCCGGGGAGCTGTTTTTT. Protein sequence: CASSMSPPGQGSGELFF.

This clonotype has at least ten counts. The V and J genes are TRBV2 and TRBJ1-1, with D uncertain. Germline CDR1 reads SNHLY; CDR2 reads FYNNEI. Trimming shortened V by 8 bases and J by 1 base, and 8 bases separated the two germline ends. The CDR3 is made up of 12 amino acids. This CDR3 is CASGRTNTEAFF. CDR3 in DNA: TGTGCCAGCGGGCGGACGAACACTGAAGCTTTCTTT.

This clonotype has more than one count but fewer than ten. The CDR3 bases are TGTGCCAGCAGCTTCGACGGTGGAGGGAGCGGTGAGGCCCAGTACTTC. This encodes CASSFDGGGSGEAQYF. The chain carries TRBV11-2 and TRBJ2-5; possible D gene TRBD2, 6 bases. Deletions cut 3 bases from V and 9 bases from J, with 23 bases between. The CDR3 contains 16 residues. Germline CDR1 and CDR2: SGHAT and FQNNGV.

The sample holds many counts of this clonotype. The rearrangement links TRBV20-1 to TRBJ2-5, with 12 bases aligning to TRBD2. The CDR3 length is 16 residues. V was clipped by 0 bases and J by 1 base; unmatched bases: 3. Germline V lookup: CDR1 DFQATT, CDR2 SNEGSKA (reference sequence). CDR3 sequence: CSAREGLAGIQETQYF. The CDR3 DNA reads as TGCAGTGCTAGAGAAGGACTAGCGGGAATCCAAGAGACCCAGTACTTC.

This clonotype showed up many times. The chain is built from TRBV3-1 and TRBJ2-7; TRBD2 matches at 7 bases. Germline V gene lookup returns CDR1 LGHDT and CDR2 YNNKEL (reference sequence). V shed 3 bases and J 0 bases; nucleotides not matched to a gene: 5. The CDR3 is 15 residues long. The CDR3: CASSQRGSGSYEQYF. CDR3 coding DNA: TGTGCCAGCAGCCAGCGGGGGTCGGGCTCCTACGAGCAGTACTTC.

J is TRBJ1-5 and V is TRBV20-1; no clear D gene. V was clipped by 5 bases and J by 3 bases, with 14 bases between them. This CDR3 is 14 amino acids long. The germline V gene has CDR1 DFQATT and CDR2 SNEGSKA (reference sequence). In DNA form, the CDR3 reads TGCAGTGCTCAAAATCAGGAGATCAATCAGCCCCAGCATTTT. Protein sequence: CSAQNQEINQPQHF.

Notes on this clonotype: A read error may explain this, as a much larger clone is one base away. The gene calls are TRBV20-1 and TRBJ2-3; 7 nucleotides line up with TRBD1. Germline CDR1 is DFQATT and CDR2 is SNEGSKA (reference sequence). V was pared by 3 bases and J by 4 bases, with 13 bases of the junction left unmatched. The CDR3 runs 16 residues. CDR3 region: CSARVVTGAGADTQYF. The CDR3 DNA follows: TGCAGTGCTAGGGTCGTTACAGGGGCGGGCGCAGATACGCAGTATTTT.

Many counts were recorded for this clonotype. The rearrangement joins TRBV6-5 to TRBJ1-2, with D possibly matching TRBD1 (6 bases). This CDR3 comprises 17 residues. The germline gives CDR1 MNHEY, CDR2 SVGAGI. Trimming took 4 bases from V and 4 from J, leaving 22 bases between them. Written as DNA, the CDR3 is TGTGCCAGCAGTTTGTCCCTCTGGGCAGGGGTGACCTATGGCTACACCTTC. Translation gives CASSLSLWAGVTYGYTF.

This clonotype was counted a few times. The rearrangement links TRBV7-8 to TRBJ1-2; maybe TRBD1 (6 bases). Germline CDR1 reads SGHVS; CDR2 reads FQNEAQ. V shed 4 bases and J shed 4 bases, with 16 bases lying between them. This CDR3 comprises 15 residues. CDR3 amino acids: CASSSPWGGGYGYTF. The CDR3 DNA reads as TGTGCCAGCAGCTCCCCCTGGGGGGGCGGCTATGGCTACACCTTC.

The chain is built from TRBV5-1 and TRBJ2-7; D might be TRBD1 or TRBD2, each matching 5 bases. The germline V gene encodes CDR1 SGHRS and CDR2 YFSETQ. The CDR3 runs 16 residues. V lost 0 bases and J 0 bases, leaving 13 bases between the germline ends. The CDR3 nucleotides read TGCGCCAGCAGCTTGGAGGTGGGGGTAAGCTCCTACGAGCAGTACTTC. It codes for CASSLEVGVSSYEQYF.

This chain uses TRBV28 with TRBJ2-2, with D unclear. The length of the CDR3 is 14 residues. V shed 6 bases and J shed 1 base, with 9 bases lying between them. The germline gives CDR1 MDHEN, CDR2 SYDVKM. The CDR3 DNA reads as TGTGCCAGCAGACCAATGGGGAACACCGGGGAGCTGTTTTTT. Encoded protein: CASRPMGNTGELFF.

This clonotype was observed at least ten times. This chain joins TRBV6-1 and TRBJ2-7; D is possibly TRBD2 (6 bases). CDR3 size: 12 residues. The V end was cut by 5 bases, the J end by 8 bases, with 13 bases between. The germline V gene encodes CDR1 MNHNS and CDR2 SASEGT. CDR3 loop: CASSRPGTQQYF. CDR3 nucleotides: TGTGCCAGCAGTCGTCCCGGGACTCAGCAGTACTTC.

This clonotype was observed at least ten times. The J gene is TRBJ2-6, the V gene TRBV11-2; 8 bases align to TRBD1. V shed 5 bases, J shed 0 bases, and the junction held 6 bases outside the gene matches. CDR3 size: 17 residues. Germline values: CDR1 SGHAT, CDR2 FQNNGV. The CDR3 DNA sequence: TGTGCCAGCAGCCCGGGACAGGCCCTCTCTGGGGCCAACGTCCTGACTTTC. Protein product: CASSPGQALSGANVLTF.